What follows are 30 T cell receptor beta chains derived from one specimen sequenced in a study of OX40 agonist ivuxolimab in advanced cancers. Sequencing used immunoSEQ multiplex PCR; TCRdb keeps in-frame clones, though not all of them. Of approximately 41,000 clones in the sample, approximately 80% are singletons; the top ten hold approximately 2.6%. The specimen was CD4+ or CD8+ T cells sorted from blood, collected in a trial of the OX40 agonist ivuxolimab. These receptor sequences come from an adult with an advanced solid tumor such as melanoma, head and neck, liver or kidney cancer.

The V gene is TRBV27, the J gene TRBJ2-1; D unclear. CDR1 MNHEY and CDR2 SMNVEV come from the germline V gene (reference sequence). Trimming removed 2 bases from V and 2 bases from J, with 10 bases in between. This CDR3 has 15 amino acids. Here the CDR3 DNA reads TGTGCCAGCAGTTTAGAAGGCGGCCCCTACAATGAGCAGTTCTTC. Residues: CASSLEGGPYNEQFF.

The V call is TRBV27, the J call TRBJ2-3; perhaps TRBD1 as D (6 bases). Trimming left V 5 bases short and J 4 bases short, with 16 bases between. The CDR3 has 15 amino acids. Germline CDR1 and CDR2: MNHEY and SMNVEV (reference sequence). As DNA, the CDR3 is TGTGCCAGCAGTAGCAGGAAGGGGGTACCAGATACGCAGTATTTT. Translating it yields CASSSRKGVPDTQYF.

This clone was seen only once. The V call is TRBV29-1, the J call TRBJ2-1; D uncertain. The CDR3 runs to 11 residues. The germline CDR1 and CDR2 sequences are SQVTM and ANQGSEA. V lost 0 bases to trimming and J lost 8 bases, with 5 bases between them. CDR3 residues: CSVEDRHEQFF. DNA of the CDR3: TGCAGCGTTGAAGATCGGCATGAGCAGTTCTTC.

The chain is built from TRBV30 and TRBJ2-1; TRBD1 might be the D (5 bases). The CDR3 contains 13 residues. V was clipped by 3 bases and J by 13 bases, with 19 bases between them. Germline CDR1 reads GTSNPN; CDR2 reads SVGIG (reference sequence). The CDR3 nucleotides read TGTGCCTGGAGAGGAACAGGCATACCTTTTCAGTTCTTC. This translates into CAWRGTGIPFQFF.

This clone showed up just once. The chain combines TRBV28 with TRBJ2-7, with D perhaps being TRBD1 or TRBD2 (5 bases each). V shed 5 bases and J shed 4 bases, with 12 bases lying between them. CDR1 and CDR2 from the germline V gene are MDHEN and SYDVKM. There are 13 residues in the CDR3. CDR3 DNA: TGTGCCAGCAGTCGGGACCCTTATTACGAGCAGTACTTC. It translates to CASSRDPYYEQYF.

The CDR3 DNA reads as TGTGCCAGCAGCTTAGTGGGGTCAAATTCACCCCTCCACTTT. It is translated as CASSLVGSNSPLHF. The chain is built from TRBV7-8 and TRBJ1-6; D not certain. V was shortened by 1 base and J by 7 bases, with 8 bases between the two germline ends. This CDR3 comprises 14 residues. Germline CDR1 reads SGHVS; CDR2 reads FQNEAQ.

The J gene is TRBJ2-2, the V gene TRBV28; 7 bases fit TRBD1. The CDR3 covers 13 residues. After removal of 3 bases from V and 11 bases from J, the junction contained 6 bases not matched to a gene. Germline assignment: CDR1 MDHEN and CDR2 SYDVKM. CDR3 region: CASSFWTGPELFF. The CDR3 DNA reads as TGTGCCAGCAGTTTTTGGACAGGACCAGAGCTGTTTTTT.

The chain has TRBV7-2 and TRBJ1-3; D remains unclear. Trimming shortened V by 3 bases and J by 6 bases, and 12 bases separated the two germline ends. This CDR3 contains 14 residues. Germline-derived CDR1 and CDR2 are SGHTA and FQGNSA. The CDR3 loop is CASSFHQHENTIYF. CDR3 DNA: TGTGCCAGCAGCTTCCATCAGCATGAAAACACCATATATTTT.

The chain combines TRBV18 with TRBJ1-5; tentatively, D is TRBD1 (5 bases). V lost 2 bases, J lost 11 bases, and 16 bases lay in between. Germline CDR1 and CDR2: KGHSH and LQKENI. This CDR3 is built from 14 residues. The DNA for the CDR3 is TGTGCCAGCTCACCAACCCCGACAGAGGACGCCCAGCATTTT. Translation: CASSPTPTEDAQHF. The variable domain in full, with the rest retrieved from reference TRBV18 and TRBJ1-5, is NAGVMQNPRHLVRRRGQEARLRCSPMKGHSHVYWYRQLPEEGLKFMVYLQKENIIDESGMPKERFSAEFPKEGPSILRIQQVVRGDSAAYFCASSPTPTEDAQHFGDGTRLSIL.

The rearrangement joins TRBV28 to TRBJ2-2; D is uncertain. The V end was cut by 4 bases, the J end by 1 base, with 10 bases between. The CDR3 contains 15 residues. The germline gives CDR1 MDHEN, CDR2 SYDVKM. CDR3 protein: CASSSGRRNTGELFF. CDR3 coding DNA: TGTGCCAGCAGTTCGGGCAGGAGGAACACCGGGGAGCTGTTTTTT.

The genes are TRBV6-5 and TRBJ1-1; the D is unclear. Germline loops: CDR1 MNHEY, CDR2 SVGAGI. V was pared by 4 bases and J by 9 bases, with 9 bases between. The CDR3 spans 11 residues. The CDR3 nucleotides read TGTGCCAGCAGTTCATGGACCCAAGCTTTCTTT. The encoded protein is CASSSWTQAFF.

The chain couples TRBV5-8 to TRBJ2-3; D uncertain. The CDR3 loop spans 17 amino acids. CDR1 and CDR2 (germline): SGHTS, YDEGEE. V was cut by 2 bases and J by 2 bases, with 18 bases left in between. CDR3 in amino acids: CASSFLDISLSTDTQYF. CDR3 DNA: TGTGCCAGCAGCTTCCTAGACATCAGCCTTTCCACAGATACGCAGTATTTT. The whole variable domain, filled in from reference TRBV5-8 and TRBJ2-3, reads EAGVTQSPTHLIKTRGQQATLRCSPISGHTSVYWYQQALGLGLQFLLWYDEGEERNRGNFPPRFSGRQFPNYSSELNVNALELEDSALYLCASSFLDISLSTDTQYFGPGTRLTVL.

V usage is TRBV27 and J usage is TRBJ2-5; TRBD1 matches 7 bases. The CDR3 contains 18 residues. The germline V gene has CDR1 MNHEY and CDR2 SMNVEV (reference sequence). J gave up 2 bases and V 4 bases, and 16 bases lay outside the gene matches. The CDR3 protein is CASSSGNPDRVGQETQYF. The CDR3 coding sequence is TGTGCCAGCAGTTCCGGCAACCCAGACAGGGTTGGACAAGAGACCCAGTACTTC.

This sequence joins TRBV4-1 and TRBJ1-1; tentative D call: TRBD1 (6 bases). In germline, CDR1 is MGHRA, CDR2 YSYEKL. Trimming shortened V by 0 bases and J by 4 bases, and 15 bases separated the two germline ends. The CDR3 sequence is 16 residues long. CDR3 loop: CASSQDRGGRVTEAFF. The CDR3 region has the DNA TGCGCCAGCAGCCAAGATAGGGGGGGGAGGGTCACTGAAGCTTTCTTT.

This clone occurred once. The chain couples TRBV9 to TRBJ2-7; D gene unclear. The CDR3 consists of 13 residues. V was trimmed by 0 bases and J by 3 bases, leaving 7 bases between them. CDR1 and CDR2 from the germline V gene are SGDLS and YYNGEE. CDR3 coding DNA: TGTGCCAGCAGCGTAGATGTGGGCTACGAGCAGTACTTC. Its translation is CASSVDVGYEQYF.

The V call is TRBV14, the J call TRBJ2-3; D unclear. The germline V and J ends were trimmed by 0 bases and 0 bases, with 13 bases remaining between them. There are 17 residues in the CDR3. Per the germline V gene, CDR1 is SGHDN and CDR2 is FVKESK. In nucleotides, the CDR3 is TGTGCCAGCAGCCAAGATCATTGGCGGCCTAGCACAGATACGCAGTATTTT. Amino acids: CASSQDHWRPSTDTQYF.

This chain joins TRBV5-5 and TRBJ2-5; 12 bases align to TRBD2. J gave up 6 bases and V 0 bases, and 3 bases lay outside the gene matches. CDR3 length equals 15 residues. Germline V lookup: CDR1 SGHKS, CDR2 YYEKEE (reference sequence). This chain's CDR3 is CASSLATSGSQTQYF. The DNA of the CDR3 is TGTGCCAGCAGCTTGGCGACTAGCGGGAGTCAGACCCAGTACTTC.

The chain uses TRBV30 and TRBJ1-4; D not resolved. The CDR3 extends over 14 amino acids. CDR1 is GTSNPN, CDR2 SVGIG, per germline (reference sequence). The V and J ends lost 2 bases and 0 bases respectively, with 7 bases between them. CDR3 residues: CAWSWIATNEKLFF. The CDR3 DNA sequence: TGTGCCTGGAGTTGGATTGCAACTAATGAAAAACTGTTTTTT. The full variable domain, with the rest looked up from reference TRBV30 and TRBJ1-4, is SQTIHQWPATLVQPVGSPLSLECTVEGTSNPNLYWYRQAAGRGLQLLFYSVGIGQISSEVPQNLSASRPQDRQFILSSKKLLLSDSGFYLCAWSWIATNEKLFFGSGTQLSVL.

This clone has just a few counts. This chain connects TRBV5-4 to TRBJ2-2; 9 nucleotides align to TRBD2. From germline, CDR1 is SGHNT and CDR2 YYREEE (reference sequence). With 2 bases clipped from V and 0 bases from J, the junction kept 2 bases outside the gene matches. This CDR3 is built from 16 residues. In DNA, the CDR3 is TGTGCCAGCAGCTTCTTAGCGGGAGCGAACACCGGGGAGCTGTTTTTT. Translation gives CASSFLAGANTGELFF.

This CDR3 is CASSARGGTTEAFF. CDR3 DNA: TGTGCCAGCAGCGCGAGGGGGGGGACCACTGAAGCTTTCTTT. This rearrangement joins TRBV7-9 to TRBJ1-1; possibly TRBD1 for D (6 bases). CDR3 length: 14 residues. Trimming took 5 bases from V and 4 from J, leaving 14 bases between them. Germline CDR1 is SEHNR and CDR2 is FQNEAQ (reference sequence).

This clone has just a few counts. V usage is TRBV7-8 and J usage is TRBJ2-7; TRBD1 agrees at 7 bases. V lost 5 bases, J lost 1 base, and 5 bases stayed unmatched. Per the germline V gene, CDR1 is SGHVS and CDR2 is FQNEAQ. The CDR3 loop spans 14 amino acids. CDR3 nucleotides: TGTGCCAGCAGCCCCGGGACAGAGTCCTACGAGCAGTACTTC. It specifies CASSPGTESYEQYF. The full variable domain, with the rest looked up from reference TRBV7-8 and TRBJ2-7, is GAGVSQSPRYKVAKRGQDVALRCDPISGHVSLFWYQQALGQGPEFLTYFQNEAQLDKSGLPSDRFFAERPEGSVSTLKIQRTQQEDSAVYLCASSPGTESYEQYFGPGTRLTVT.

This chain uses TRBV30 with TRBJ2-7; D is possibly TRBD2 (5 bases). The CDR3 length is 12 residues. The germline V and J ends were trimmed by 5 bases and 3 bases, with 11 bases remaining between them. CDR1 is GTSNPN, CDR2 SVGIG, per germline (reference sequence). DNA of the CDR3: TGTGCCTGGGGCGAGGGATACTACGAGCAGTACTTC. Its protein is CAWGEGYYEQYF.

V is TRBV2 and J is TRBJ1-5, with D hard to call. Trimming left V 3 bases short and J 8 bases short, with 8 bases between. Per germline, CDR1 SNHLY and CDR2 FYNNEI. The length of the CDR3 is 12 residues. This chain's CDR3 is CASSEEMEPQHF. The CDR3 region has the DNA TGTGCCAGCAGTGAGGAAATGGAGCCCCAGCATTTT.

The chain employs TRBV9 and TRBJ2-3; D remains unclear. CDR3 length equals 13 residues. The V end lost 4 bases, the J end lost 2 bases, and 8 bases lay between the germline ends. From germline, CDR1 is SGDLS and CDR2 YYNGEE. In nucleotides, the CDR3 is TGTGCCAGCAGCCCTGCAAACACAGATACGCAGTATTTT. Its translation is CASSPANTDTQYF.

CDR3 nucleotide sequence: TGTGCCAGCAGTTTAGGTTACCGGGACAGGGAAAGTACGCAGTATTTT. It yields the protein CASSLGYRDRESTQYF. The rearrangement links TRBV27 to TRBJ2-3; 9 bases match TRBD1. CDR3 length equals 16 residues. Germline CDR1 and CDR2: MNHEY and SMNVEV (reference sequence). Losses at the gene ends were 2 bases for V and 8 bases for J; bases not matched to a gene: 11.

J is TRBJ1-2 and V is TRBV19; D is unclear. Deletions cut 2 bases from V and 3 bases from J, with 7 bases between. Germline V lookup: CDR1 LNHDA, CDR2 SQIVND (reference sequence). This CDR3 comprises 13 residues. For the CDR3, the DNA is TGTGCCAGTAGTATAAACAGAGACTATGGCTACACCTTC. Amino acids: CASSINRDYGYTF.

This clone occurred a few times. The chain recombines TRBV19 with TRBJ2-7; 7 bases map to TRBD1. The CDR3 sequence is 16 residues long. The V gene end was trimmed by 4 bases and the J gene end by 2 bases; junction bases not matched to a gene: 11. Germline V gene sequence: CDR1 LNHDA, CDR2 SQIVND (reference sequence). CDR3 region: CASSTISYRGTYEQYF. Written as DNA, the CDR3 is TGTGCCAGTAGTACCATCTCCTACAGGGGAACCTACGAGCAGTACTTC.

The chain carries TRBV5-8 and TRBJ1-5; weak D call: TRBD1 (5 bases). V shed 3 bases and J shed 0 bases, with 13 bases lying between them. This CDR3 spans 16 amino acids. The germline gives CDR1 SGHTS, CDR2 YDEGEE. The CDR3 reads CASSYQWGNSNQPQHF. The CDR3 bases are TGTGCCAGCAGCTATCAGTGGGGGAATAGCAATCAGCCCCAGCATTTT.

V and J are TRBV21-1 and TRBJ1-2. TRBV21-1 is listed as a pseudogene. CDR3 length: 15 amino acids. The CDR3 DNA reads as TGTGCCCTCACCGCACAGCGGGCGACCCGGGGTGGCTACACCTTC. It specifies CALTAQRATRGGYTF.

This chain uses TRBV4-1 with TRBJ2-7, with a weak D call TRBD2 (6 bases). This CDR3 contains 14 residues. Trimming cost V 3 bases and J 2 bases, with 11 bases left between them. Germline V CDR1 and CDR2: MGHRA, YSYEKL. For the CDR3, the DNA is TGCGCCAGCAGCCAGCGGGACTTAGCCTACGAGCAGTACTTC. Its protein product is CASSQRDLAYEQYF.